What follows are 14 T cell receptor beta chains derived from one specimen sequenced in a study of vaccination and CD4 T cells after COVID-19. Treatment: approximately nine-day PBMC culture with coronavirus spike peptide pools or control peptides (ViraFEST assay). These receptors lack a known antigen. Cultured CD4+ T cells had their DNA profiled by the Oncomine TCR Beta short-read assay. TCRdb itself ran the PCR reads through MiXCR, one entry per CDR3 protein. The repertoire holds 25,000 or so distinct CDR3 sequences, with about 42% as singletons. Here the sequenced sample was CD4+ T cells from blood, cultured in vitro, taken before SARS-CoV-2 vaccination. All receptors come from a human donor who received a COVID-19 vaccine.

The V gene is TRBV6-1, the J gene TRBJ1-5; D is unresolved. This CDR3 spans 15 amino acids. V was cut by 6 bases and J by 0 bases, with 12 bases left in between. CDR1 and CDR2 (germline): MNHNS, SASEGT. The DNA of the CDR3 is TGTGCCAGCAGCATCCAGGCCCTTAGCAATCAGCCCCAGCATTTT. Translated: CASSIQALSNQPQHF.

The V gene is TRBV19, the J gene TRBJ1-1; 9 bases are a match to TRBD1. The CDR3 is 16 amino acids. The ends lost 8 bases at V and 4 bases at J; junction bases unmatched: 14. The germline CDR1 and CDR2 sequences are LNHDA and SQIVND (reference sequence). This CDR3 is CASHKRTGAGPTEAFF. As DNA, the CDR3 is TGTGCCAGTCACAAAAGGACAGGGGCCGGACCCACTGAAGCTTTCTTT.

In its sample, this clonotype was seen a few times. The V gene is TRBV12-3 or TRBV12-4, the J gene TRBJ1-1; perhaps TRBD1 as D (5 bases). V shed 5 bases and J shed 4 bases, with 17 bases lying between them. The CDR3 runs to 15 residues. CDR3 sequence (DNA): TGTGCCAGCAGTCGTCTCATCATTGGGGGCACTGAAGCTTTCTTT. Translation gives CASSRLIIGGTEAFF.

The chain joins TRBV18 to TRBJ1-5; D perhaps matches TRBD1 (5 bases). V lost 3 bases and J 3 bases, leaving 12 bases between the germline ends. Germline V gene data show CDR1 as KGHSH and CDR2 as LQKENI. CDR3 length: 15 residues. The CDR3 reads CASSPNPGPNQPQHF. For the CDR3, the DNA is TGTGCCAGCTCACCTAACCCGGGACCCAATCAGCCCCAGCATTTT. Combining the CDR3 with reference TRBV18 and TRBJ1-5 gives the whole variable domain NAGVMQNPRHLVRRRGQEARLRCSPMKGHSHVYWYRQLPEEGLKFMVYLQKENIIDESGMPKERFSAEFPKEGPSILRIQQVVRGDSAAYFCASSPNPGPNQPQHFGDGTRLSIL.

This clonotype appeared a few times. The chain joins TRBV6-5 to TRBJ2-5; D is unclear. The CDR3 is made up of 14 amino acids. V gave up 3 bases and J gave up 2 bases, with 10 bases separating them. The germline V gene has CDR1 MNHEY and CDR2 SVGAGI. The CDR3 loop is CASSYGAGQETQYF. The CDR3 DNA sequence: TGTGCCAGCAGTTATGGTGCAGGTCAAGAGACCCAGTACTTC.

For this clonotype: The junction shows a germline mismatch at one end, possibly a read error. The rearrangement links TRBV7-2 to TRBJ1-1, with 7 positions matching TRBD1. CDR1 and CDR2 (germline): SGHTA, FQGNSA. This CDR3 region has 15 residues. CDR3 DNA: TGTGCCAGCAGCTTATTCAGCAGGGGGGTTGGTGAAGCTTCCTTT. Translating gives CASSLFSRGVGEASF.

This clonotype was detected only a few times. This chain connects TRBV18 to TRBJ1-1; a weak D match, TRBD1 (5 bases). Trimming removed 4 bases at V and 0 bases at J, with 15 bases between. This CDR3 has 16 residues. In germline, CDR1 is KGHSH, CDR2 LQKENI. This CDR3 reads CASSRNQGRLNTEAFF. For the CDR3, the DNA is TGTGCCAGCTCACGTAACCAGGGACGCCTGAACACTGAAGCTTTCTTT.

This clonotype was observed a few times. The V and J genes are TRBV7-3 and TRBJ2-3; D may correspond to TRBD1 or TRBD2 (5 bases each). The V gene lost 1 base and the J gene lost 0 bases, with 8 bases spanning the gap. Germline V lookup: CDR1 SGHTA, CDR2 FQGTGA. The CDR3 extends over 15 amino acids. The DNA for the CDR3 is TGTGCCAGCAGCTTAAAATGGGACAGCACAGATACGCAGTATTTT. It encodes CASSLKWDSTDTQYF.

A few counts support this clonotype. This chain joins TRBV6-5 and TRBJ2-5; D is uncertain. With 2 bases removed from V and 5 bases from J, the gap between germline ends came to 9 bases. Germline loops: CDR1 MNHEY, CDR2 SVGAGI. The CDR3 runs 13 residues. The CDR3 nucleotides read TGTGCCAGCAGTTACGACGGTACGGAGACCCAGTACTTC. Translated, it gives CASSYDGTETQYF.

This clonotype was counted only a few times. This chain uses TRBV20-1 with TRBJ2-5, with D possibly being TRBD1 (6 bases). This CDR3 is 14 amino acids long. Germline CDR1 reads DFQATT; CDR2 reads SNEGSKA (reference sequence). V was clipped by 5 bases and J by 0 bases, with 13 bases between them. The CDR3 sequence: CSASGQPNQETQYF. CDR3 coding DNA: TGCAGTGCTTCTGGACAGCCAAACCAAGAGACCCAGTACTTC.

The J gene is TRBJ2-3, the V gene TRBV9; the D is unclear. This CDR3 contains 15 residues. Germline CDR1 SGDLS, CDR2 YYNGEE. The V and J ends lost 0 bases and 3 bases respectively, with 11 bases between them. The CDR3 DNA reads TGTGCCAGCAGCGTAGACCCTGGGGAAACAGATACGCAGTATTTT. Encoded protein: CASSVDPGETDTQYF.

The rearrangement links TRBV30 to TRBJ1-2; tentative D call: TRBD1 (5 bases). Germline V gene data show CDR1 as GTSNPN and CDR2 as SVGIG (reference sequence). This CDR3 spans 12 amino acids. Trimming cost V 1 base and J 8 bases, with 11 bases left between them. The CDR3 region is CAWSAGGRGYTF. CDR3 DNA: TGTGCCTGGAGTGCGGGGGGACGGGGCTACACCTTC.

The chain has TRBV20-1 and TRBJ1-1; no firm D call. This CDR3 has 14 residues. Trimming shortened V by 3 bases and J by 1 base, and 12 bases separated the two germline ends. Germline values: CDR1 DFQATT, CDR2 SNEGSKA (reference sequence). DNA of the CDR3: TGCAGTGCTAGGCCCAGGTGGCGGAACACTGAAGCTTTCTTT. It yields the protein CSARPRWRNTEAFF.

The chain carries TRBV24-1 and TRBJ2-2, with TRBD1 identical over 10 bases. CDR1 KGHDR and CDR2 SFDVKD come from the germline V gene. The CDR3 is 18 amino acids. V shed 5 bases and J 1 base; nucleotides not matched to a gene: 9. CDR3 DNA sequence: TGTGCCACCAGTGGCAGACAGGGGGCTGTTGAGAACACCGGGGAGCTGTTTTTT. As protein: CATSGRQGAVENTGELFF.